One sample yielded the 17 T cell receptor beta chains listed below, sequenced in a study of T cell responses to AZD1222 COVID-19 vaccine. Sequenced by immunoSEQ multiplex PCR; TCRdb stores in-frame clones only, minus some. This sample has 140,000 to 150,000 clones, with roughly 90% found just once. Source: peripheral blood, taken 28 days after the second AZD1222 dose. All receptors come from an adult who received the AZD1222 COVID-19 vaccine.

This clone qualifies as medium-sized. V gene TRBV7-9 combines with J gene TRBJ1-2; TRBD1 matches at 7 bases. From germline, CDR1 is SEHNR and CDR2 FQNEAQ (reference sequence). J lost 2 bases, V lost 6 bases, and 6 bases had no gene match. The CDR3 totals 14 residues. The CDR3 protein is CASSPGTVNYGYTF. The DNA of the CDR3 is TGTGCCAGCAGTCCCGGGACAGTGAACTATGGCTACACCTTC. Complete variable domain (other parts from reference TRBV7-9 and TRBJ1-2): DTGVSQNPRHKITKRGQNVTFRCDPISEHNRLYWYRQTLGQGPEFLTYFQNEAQLEKSRLLSDRFSAERPKGSFSTLEIQRTEQGDSAMYLCASSPGTVNYGYTFGSGTRLTVV.

The chain combines TRBV6-2 or TRBV6-3 with TRBJ2-1, with TRBD1 as a possible D gene (6 bases). Trimming removed 5 bases at V and 2 bases at J, with 16 bases between. The CDR3 totals 16 residues. CDR1 and CDR2 (germline): MNHEY, SVGEGT. The CDR3 loop reads CASSQQTGRAYNEQFF. CDR3 nucleotides: TGTGCCAGCAGTCAACAGACAGGAAGGGCCTACAATGAGCAGTTCTTC.

The chain carries TRBV27 and TRBJ2-7; TRBD2 is a possible D gene (5 bases). This CDR3 comprises 14 residues. Trimming left V 1 base short and J 3 bases short, with 10 bases between. Per the germline V gene, CDR1 is MNHEY and CDR2 is SMNVEV (reference sequence). This CDR3 is CASSLFSGSYEQYF. The DNA of the CDR3 is TGTGCCAGCAGTTTATTTTCTGGGAGCTACGAGCAGTACTTC.

The rearrangement joins TRBV5-1 to TRBJ2-7, with 8 bases aligning to TRBD2. CDR3 length equals 15 residues. Germline CDR1 SGHRS, CDR2 YFSETQ. Trimming at V came to 1 base and at J to 3 bases, leaving 6 bases not matched to a gene. CDR3 DNA sequence: TGCGCCAGCAGCTTGTCAAGCGGGAGTGGCTACGAGCAGTACTTC. Protein sequence: CASSLSSGSGYEQYF.

The V and J genes are TRBV27 and TRBJ2-5; unclear D gene. Germline CDR1 MNHEY, CDR2 SMNVEV (reference sequence). The V end was cut by 8 bases, the J end by 5 bases, with 15 bases between. The CDR3 is 13 amino acids. The CDR3 sequence is CASASSRLETQYF. In nucleotides, the CDR3 is TGTGCCAGCGCCTCCAGCAGGTTGGAGACCCAGTACTTC.

The rearrangement uses TRBV5-1 and TRBJ2-1, with TRBD2 as a possible D gene (6 bases). Trimming pared 6 bases from V and 2 bases from J, leaving 18 bases between. The CDR3 has 16 residues. Germline CDR1 and CDR2: SGHRS and YFSETQ. CDR3 coding DNA: TGCGCCAGCAACACGCGGCCTGGCGGGACCTACAATGAGCAGTTCTTC. Encoded protein: CASNTRPGGTYNEQFF.

The chain's CDR3 is CASSATGALTTGELFF. The CDR3 DNA follows: TGTGCCAGCAGCGCGACAGGGGCCCTAACAACCGGGGAGCTGTTTTTT. This chain connects TRBV7-3 to TRBJ2-2, with 8 bases matching TRBD1. Germline CDR1 SGHTA, CDR2 FQGTGA. This CDR3 region has 16 residues. The ends lost 5 bases at V and 5 bases at J; junction bases unmatched: 10.

CDR3 sequence: CASSPRTARMDTEAFF. The CDR3 region has the DNA TGTGCCAGCTCACCACGGACGGCCCGAATGGACACTGAAGCTTTCTTT. V and J are TRBV18 and TRBJ1-1; D is undetermined. V was cut by 1 base and J by 3 bases, with 15 bases left in between. The germline V gene has CDR1 KGHSH and CDR2 LQKENI. This CDR3 has 16 residues.

The chain links TRBV7-2 to TRBJ2-2; D is unclear. Trimming removed 1 base from V and 7 bases from J, with 4 bases in between. Per the germline V gene, CDR1 is SGHTA and CDR2 is FQGNSA. This CDR3 is 12 amino acids long. CDR3 sequence: CASSLEVGELFF. The CDR3 DNA reads as TGTGCCAGCAGCTTAGAGGTCGGGGAGCTGTTTTTT.

V gene TRBV7-2 combines with J gene TRBJ1-5, with D hard to call. The V gene's germline CDR1 is SGHTA and CDR2 FQGNSA. This CDR3 region has 14 residues. The V and J ends lost 8 bases and 2 bases respectively, with 13 bases between them. The CDR3 DNA follows: TGTGCCAGCCACTCGGCCTTAGGCAATCAGCCCCAGCATTTT. It translates to CASHSALGNQPQHF. Supplemented by reference TRBV7-2 and TRBJ1-5, the full variable domain reads GAGVSQSPSNKVTEKGKDVELRCDPISGHTALYWYRQSLGQGLEFLIYFQGNSAPDKSGLPSDRFSAERTGGSVSTLTIQRTQQEDSAVYLCASHSALGNQPQHFGDGTRLSIL.

The rearrangement uses TRBV5-1 and TRBJ1-5; D is unclear. Germline CDR1 is SGHRS and CDR2 is YFSETQ. The CDR3 runs to 13 residues. V shed 1 base and J shed 0 bases, with 2 bases lying between them. This chain's CDR3 is CASSLSSNQPQHF. CDR3 DNA: TGCGCCAGCAGCTTGAGTAGCAATCAGCCCCAGCATTTT. Using reference TRBV5-1 and TRBJ1-5 for the parts outside the CDR3, the full variable domain is KAGVTQTPRYLIKTRGQQVTLSCSPISGHRSVSWYQQTPGQGLQFLFEYFSETQRNKGNFPGRFSGRQFSNSRSEMNVSTLELGDSALYLCASSLSSNQPQHFGDGTRLSIL.

The rearrangement uses TRBV4-1 and TRBJ2-2, with D possibly being TRBD1 (5 bases). CDR1 is MGHRA and CDR2 is YSYEKL in the germline V gene. This CDR3 contains 15 residues. Trimming took off 1 base at V and 4 bases at J, with 10 bases between the two ends. The CDR3 loop is CASSQGGPATGELFF. The CDR3 DNA reads TGCGCCAGCAGCCAAGGGGGCCCTGCCACCGGGGAGCTGTTTTTT.

The J gene is TRBJ1-5, the V gene TRBV3-1 (or the pseudogene TRBV3-2), with D unresolved. V was shortened by 7 bases and J by 2 bases, with 6 bases between the two germline ends. Germline values: CDR1 LGHDT, CDR2 YNNKEL (reference sequence). The CDR3 is 12 residues long. This chain's CDR3 is CASTIGNQPQHF. The CDR3 bases are TGTGCCAGCACTATAGGCAATCAGCCCCAGCATTTT.

The chain joins TRBV27 to TRBJ1-2; D not certain. This CDR3 is 14 amino acids long. Trimming removed 7 bases at V and 5 bases at J, with 17 bases between. Germline V gives CDR1 MNHEY, CDR2 SMNVEV (reference sequence). CDR3 bases: TGTGCCAGCACATCTTTTGCGAAAGGGTATGGCTACACCTTC. This codes for CASTSFAKGYGYTF.

The chain has TRBV7-2 and TRBJ2-4; TRBD2 might be the D (5 bases). Between the trimmed V and J ends, which lost 4 bases and 6 bases, there was a span of 22 bases. CDR3 length equals 17 residues. The germline gives CDR1 SGHTA, CDR2 FQGNSA. This chain's CDR3 is CASSSRRGIGPINIQYF. In DNA, the CDR3 is TGTGCCAGCAGCTCCCGCCGAGGGATCGGACCCATAAACATTCAGTACTTC.

The chain combines TRBV7-9 with TRBJ2-7; tentatively, D is TRBD1 (7 bases). Trimming took 6 bases from V and 4 from J, leaving 25 bases between them. The germline V gene encodes CDR1 SEHNR and CDR2 FQNEAQ (reference sequence). The CDR3 is made up of 17 amino acids. The CDR3: CASSYSAGTQGGYEQYF. CDR3 DNA: TGTGCCAGCAGTTATTCTGCCGGGACCCAGGGGGGATACGAGCAGTACTTC.

J is TRBJ1-2 and V is TRBV7-6; 9 bases line up with TRBD1. The CDR3 totals 16 residues. CDR1 and CDR2 from the germline V gene are SGHVS and FNYEAQ. The junction had 7 bases not matched to a gene; V was cut back by 1 base and J by 4 bases. In nucleotides, the CDR3 is TGTGCCAGCAGCTTAGTACCGGGACAGGGTGCCTATGGCTACACCTTC. Translated, it gives CASSLVPGQGAYGYTF.